The 3 T cell receptor beta chains below all came from one sample that was sequenced in a study of blood T cell repertoires in COVID-19. Repertoires were generated with immunoSEQ multiplex PCR, while TCRdb's copy carries only in-frame clones and drops some. This table holds about 240,000 clones, roughly 80% found once. The sample consisted of peripheral blood. These receptors all come from a woman in her late teens or twenties with acute or convalescent COVID-19.

The chain joins TRBV28 to TRBJ1-1; D is unresolved. The CDR3 extends over 13 amino acids. V was cut by 8 bases and J by 2 bases, with 12 bases left in between. Looked up from germline, CDR1 is MDHEN and CDR2 is SYDVKM. CDR3 in amino acids: CASGRTENTEAFF. CDR3 in DNA: TGTGCCAGCGGGAGGACGGAAAACACTGAAGCTTTCTTT.

The chain has TRBV27 and TRBJ2-7; maybe TRBD2 (6 bases). This CDR3 spans 13 amino acids. The V end was cut by 5 bases, the J end by 3 bases, with 11 bases between. Germline V CDR1 and CDR2: MNHEY, SMNVEV (reference sequence). In DNA form, the CDR3 reads TGTGCCAGCAGTCCGGGACTTAACTACGAGCAGTACTTC. Its protein product is CASSPGLNYEQYF.

This clone was found a few times. V and J are TRBV19 and TRBJ1-2; D call uncertain. The ends were cut back, 6 bases at V and 5 bases at J, with 25 bases in the middle. This CDR3 comprises 17 residues. CDR1 and CDR2 from the germline V gene are LNHDA and SQIVND (reference sequence). The CDR3 region is CASRARRGRGDGYGYTF. CDR3 DNA: TGTGCCAGTAGGGCCCGCAGAGGGAGAGGAGATGGATATGGCTACACCTTC.